This T cell receptor beta chain came from a study of T cell responses to AZD1222 COVID-19 vaccine. Profiled with immunoSEQ multiplex PCR; TCRdb holds only in-frame clones, not every one. Of about 28,000 clones in the sample, about nine tenths are singletons; the top ten hold about 1.2%. The CDR3 has 13 residues. V trimming: 4 bases; J trimming: 4 bases; junction bases outside the gene matches: 1. Germline CDR1 and CDR2: SNHLY and FYNNEI. The chain has TRBV2 and TRBJ1-5; 7 nucleotides agree with TRBD1. Sequenced material: peripheral blood, taken on day 0 of AZD1222 vaccination. The receptor was derived from an adult in good health. CDR3 nucleotide sequence: TGTGCCAGCAGTGGGGGACAGAATCAGCCCCAGCATTTT. This gives the protein CASSGGQNQPQHF.